One sample yielded the 14 T cell receptor beta chains listed below, sequenced in a study of blood T cells in healthy people across ages. The authors ran a second PCR of about 6 to 11 cycles using a sample-barcoded 5' primer and a J-beta primer mix. TCRdb independently ran MiXCR on the 5' RACE reads; one entry per CDR3 protein. Of hundreds of thousands of distinct CDR3 sequences in the sample, more than 20% were seen once. The material sequenced was blood. These receptor sequences come from a man in his 70s in good health.

CDR3 sequence (DNA): TGTGCCAGCAGCCAAAAAAGCGGGACACCCTACGAGCAGTACTTC. This translates into CASSQKSGTPYEQYF. The rearrangement uses TRBV3-1 and TRBJ2-5, with D tentatively TRBD2 (7 bases). The DNA end favors TRBJ2-7, so the J call may be wrong. The CDR3 loop spans 15 amino acids. Germline assignment: CDR1 LGHDT and CDR2 YNNKEL (reference sequence).

A note on this clonotype: This clone may be a read error of a much larger clone one base away. The chain couples TRBV28 to TRBJ2-1; TRBD2 aligns across 10 bases. This CDR3 region has 14 residues. Germline V gene lookup returns CDR1 MDHEN and CDR2 SYDVKM. The DNA for the CDR3 is TGTGCCAGCAGGCCGGGACTAGCGATGGGGGAGCAGCTCTTC. Its translation is CASRPGLAMGEQLF.

There are a few counts of this clonotype. This sequence joins TRBV6-6 and TRBJ2-3; D possibly uses TRBD1 or TRBD2 (5 bases each). CDR3 length: 14 residues. V was cut by 6 bases and J by 3 bases, with 13 bases left in between. Germline assignment: CDR1 MNHNY and CDR2 SVGAGI (reference sequence). In nucleotides, the CDR3 is TGTGCCAGCAGGCGAGGGGTCGTAACAGATACGCAGTATTTT. Its protein product is CASRRGVVTDTQYF.

This clonotype was observed a few times. Here the CDR3 reads CATSDGGTGGNEQFF. CDR3 nucleotide sequence: TGTGCCACCAGTGACGGGGGGACAGGAGGGAATGAGCAGTTCTTC. The chain links TRBV24-1 to TRBJ2-1; perhaps TRBD1 as D (8 bases). Between the trimmed V and J ends, which lost 4 bases and 7 bases, there was a span of 16 bases. Germline V gives CDR1 KGHDR, CDR2 SFDVKD. The CDR3 is made up of 15 amino acids.

The V and J genes are TRBV29-1 and TRBJ2-3, with D perhaps assigned TRBD1 or TRBD2 (5 bases each). V lost 7 bases and J 0 bases, leaving 11 bases between the germline ends. The CDR3 spans 13 residues. From germline, CDR1 is SQVTM and CDR2 ANQGSEA. The CDR3 DNA is TGCAGCGGTGTTGGGGGAAGCACAGATACGCAGTATTTT. Translated: CSGVGGSTDTQYF.

V usage is TRBV6-1 and J usage is TRBJ2-5; D gene uncertain. The DNA end is more similar to TRBJ2-1, so the J call may be wrong. This CDR3 contains 11 residues. Germline V gene data show CDR1 as MNHNS and CDR2 as SASEGT. CDR3 sequence: CASSDPWEQFF. DNA of the CDR3: TGTGCCAGCAGTGATCCATGGGAGCAGTTCTTC.

The chain uses TRBV12-3 or TRBV12-4 and TRBJ1-2, with 7 bases lining up with TRBD1. Trimming removed 3 bases from V and 2 bases from J; junction bases left unmatched: 3. This CDR3 is built from 14 residues. The CDR3 nucleotides read TGTGCCAGCAGTTTTGCGGGACAGAACTATGGCTACACCTTC. Its protein product is CASSFAGQNYGYTF.

The chain is built from TRBV6-5 and TRBJ2-3; 7 bases match TRBD2. The CDR3 is 15 residues long. Germline V gene data show CDR1 as MNHEY and CDR2 as SVGAGI. Trimming took 6 bases from V and 4 from J; bases not matched to a gene: 10. CDR3 bases: TGTGCCAGCAGATCCGGGACTATTTATGCAGATACGCAGTATTTT. Protein: CASRSGTIYADTQYF.

This chain links TRBV4-1 with TRBJ1-1; 10 bases are shared with TRBD1. Germline CDR1 reads MGHRA; CDR2 reads YSYEKL. Trimming at V came to 4 bases and at J to 5 bases, leaving 7 bases not matched to a gene. The CDR3 sequence is 15 residues long. The CDR3 nucleotides read TGCGCCAGCAGCCCCATTGACAGGGGGCTGACTGAAGCTTTCTTT. Its protein product is CASSPIDRGLTEAFF.

This chain uses TRBV18 with TRBJ2-1; D not certain. V shed 4 bases and J shed 3 bases, with 10 bases lying between them. There are 14 residues in the CDR3. Germline CDR1 is KGHSH and CDR2 is LQKENI. CDR3: CASSRTTLYNEQFF. The CDR3 region has the DNA TGTGCCAGCTCACGGACGACCCTCTACAATGAGCAGTTCTTC.

There are a few counts of this clonotype. This rearrangement joins TRBV15 to TRBJ2-5, with a possible D match to TRBD1 (5 bases). The germline CDR1 and CDR2 sequences are LNHNV and YYDKDF (reference sequence). V shed 4 bases and J shed 0 bases, with 12 bases lying between them. There are 15 residues in the CDR3. The DNA for the CDR3 is TGTGCCACCAGCACAGACAGACAGTACCAAGAGACCCAGTACTTC. This codes for CATSTDRQYQETQYF.

The rearrangement links TRBV9 to TRBJ2-7, with TRBD2 identical over 7 bases. The CDR3 spans 15 residues. V lost 0 bases, J lost 3 bases, and 6 bases stayed unmatched. CDR1 and CDR2 from the germline V gene are SGDLS and YYNGEE. The CDR3 DNA sequence: TGTGCCAGCAGCGTAGATCCCGGGGGGAACTACGAGCAGTACTTC. Its protein product is CASSVDPGGNYEQYF.

This clonotype was recorded a few times. This chain joins TRBV25-1 and TRBJ2-1, with TRBD2 matching 11 bases. The ends lost 0 bases at V and 3 bases at J; junction bases unmatched: 1. This CDR3 spans 16 amino acids. The germline CDR1 and CDR2 sequences are MGHDK and SYGVNS. This chain's CDR3 is CASSEYTSGSYNEQFF. CDR3 coding DNA: TGTGCCAGCAGTGAATATACTAGCGGGAGCTACAATGAGCAGTTCTTC.

CDR3 amino acids: CSALSRFEGRTDTQYF. Written as DNA, the CDR3 is TGCAGTGCCCTTAGTAGGTTTGAGGGGCGGACAGATACGCAGTATTTT. This rearrangement joins TRBV20-1 to TRBJ2-3; D may be TRBD1 or TRBD2 (5 bases each). This CDR3 contains 16 residues. Trimming left V 6 bases short and J 3 bases short, with 22 bases between. Germline V lookup: CDR1 DFQATT, CDR2 SNEGSKA (reference sequence).